The 22 T cell receptor beta chains reported below all come from one sample, sequenced in a study of blood T cell repertoires in COVID-19. Sequencing used immunoSEQ multiplex PCR; TCRdb keeps in-frame clones, though not all of them. The data contain 60,000 to 90,000 clones, around nine tenths of them singletons. The sequenced sample was peripheral blood. These receptors originate from a woman of 80 years or more with active or convalescent COVID-19.

The chain links TRBV5-1 to TRBJ1-1; TRBD1 matches at 10 bases. V was clipped by 2 bases and J by 1 base; unmatched bases: 2. The CDR3 is 15 residues long. Germline CDR1 reads SGHRS; CDR2 reads YFSETQ. The CDR3 DNA reads TGCGCCAGCAGCTTTGGGACAGGGGCGAACACTGAAGCTTTCTTT. As protein: CASSFGTGANTEAFF.

This clone showed up just a few times. The chain links TRBV6-6 to TRBJ1-6; the match to TRBD1 covers 8 bases. The J segment lost 6 bases and the V segment lost 4 bases, leaving 8 bases of the junction unmatched. The CDR3 covers 16 residues. Germline V gives CDR1 MNHNY, CDR2 SVGAGI (reference sequence). For the CDR3, the DNA is TGTGCCAGCAGTTCCCAGGGACAGGCCTCTAATTCACCCCTCCACTTT. Amino acid sequence: CASSSQGQASNSPLHF.

This rearrangement joins TRBV7-2 to TRBJ2-5, with 10 bases aligning to TRBD2. Germline lookup yields CDR1 SGHTA and CDR2 FQGNSA. This CDR3 spans 15 amino acids. The ends lost 2 bases at V and 2 bases at J; junction bases unmatched: 2. DNA of the CDR3: TGTGCCAGCAGCTTAAGGACTAGCGGACAAGAGACCCAGTACTTC. Its protein product is CASSLRTSGQETQYF. Drawing the rest from reference TRBV7-2 and TRBJ2-5, the complete variable domain is GAGVSQSPSNKVTEKGKDVELRCDPISGHTALYWYRQSLGQGLEFLIYFQGNSAPDKSGLPSDRFSAERTGGSVSTLTIQRTQQEDSAVYLCASSLRTSGQETQYFGPGTRLLVL.

V gene TRBV7-9 combines with J gene TRBJ1-1, with D unresolved. Germline values: CDR1 SEHNR, CDR2 FQNEAQ (reference sequence). The CDR3 length is 14 residues. The V and J ends lost 6 bases and 5 bases respectively, with 16 bases between them. CDR3 sequence: CASSPSQAGTEAFF. CDR3 coding DNA: TGTGCCAGCAGTCCTTCCCAGGCCGGTACTGAAGCTTTCTTT.

The J gene is TRBJ2-1, the V gene TRBV3-1 (or the pseudogene TRBV3-2); 9 bases line up with TRBD1. CDR1 is LGHDT, CDR2 YNNKEL, per germline (reference sequence). The V and J ends lost 4 bases and 5 bases, in that order; junction bases with no gene match: 6. This CDR3 is built from 15 residues. The CDR3 bases are TGTGCCAGCAGCCCGGGGACAGGGATTAACAATGAGCAGTTCTTC. Amino acid sequence: CASSPGTGINNEQFF.

The chain employs TRBV4-2 and TRBJ2-5, with D possibly matching TRBD2 (5 bases). Germline values: CDR1 LGHNA, CDR2 YNFKEQ. Trimming shortened V by 5 bases and J by 1 base, and 20 bases separated the two germline ends. The CDR3 extends over 17 amino acids. The CDR3: CASSAGGGPPAQETQYF. CDR3 sequence (DNA): TGTGCCAGCAGCGCGGGCGGCGGACCCCCGGCCCAAGAGACCCAGTACTTC.

The rearrangement joins TRBV23-1 to TRBJ2-2, with TRBD1 identical over 9 bases. TRBV23-1 counts as an open reading frame of uncertain function. The CDR3 runs to 19 residues. The J segment lost 1 base and the V segment lost 3 bases, leaving 12 bases of the junction unmatched. For the CDR3, the DNA is TGCGCCAGCAGTCATAAGAGGACAGGGGCCCCCTTGAACACCGGGGAGCTGTTTTTT. Its translation: CASSHKRTGAPLNTGELFF.

Here the CDR3 reads CASSNGQGWKANTEAFF. CDR3 DNA: TGTGCCAGCAGTAACGGACAGGGTTGGAAGGCGAACACTGAAGCTTTCTTT. This chain links TRBV28 with TRBJ1-1, with 8 bases fitting TRBD1. The V and J ends lost 5 bases and 1 base, in that order; junction bases with no gene match: 12. Germline V gene lookup returns CDR1 MDHEN and CDR2 SYDVKM. The CDR3 runs to 17 residues.

Only a few counts were recorded for this clone. Other DNA sequences in the same sample also yield this CDR3. This chain links TRBV7-9 with TRBJ2-3; 7 positions match TRBD1. CDR1 is SEHNR, CDR2 FQNEAQ, per germline (reference sequence). The CDR3 is 14 amino acids. The V and J ends lost 3 bases and 0 bases, in that order; junction bases with no gene match: 0. The CDR3 bases are TGTGCCAGCAGCTTGGACAGGAGCACAGATACGCAGTATTTT. Encoded protein: CASSLDRSTDTQYF.

The chain employs TRBV7-6 and TRBJ2-5, with 8 bases lining up with TRBD1. The length of the CDR3 is 15 residues. Germline loops: CDR1 SGHVS, CDR2 FNYEAQ. V dropped 5 bases and J dropped 2; count of bases not matched to a gene: 7. CDR3 sequence reads: CASSQGRDRQETQYF. Here the CDR3 DNA reads TGTGCCAGCAGCCAAGGCCGGGACAGGCAAGAGACCCAGTACTTC.

V is TRBV19 and J is TRBJ1-1, with TRBD1 as a possible D gene (5 bases). The V and J ends lost 0 bases and 4 bases respectively, with 15 bases between them. CDR3 size: 16 residues. Looked up from germline, CDR1 is LNHDA and CDR2 is SQIVND (reference sequence). Written as DNA, the CDR3 is TGTGCCAGTAGTATAGACATGGGAAGGGGAGGCACTGAAGCTTTCTTT. Translating it yields CASSIDMGRGGTEAFF. The variable domain in full, with the rest retrieved from reference TRBV19 and TRBJ1-1, is DGGITQSPKYLFRKEGQNVTLSCEQNLNHDAMYWYRQDPGQGLRLIYYSQIVNDFQKGDIAEGYSVSREKKESFPLTVTSAQKNPTAFYLCASSIDMGRGGTEAFFGQGTRLTVV.

The chain employs TRBV28 and TRBJ1-1; D is undetermined. CDR3 size: 11 residues. Germline V gene lookup returns CDR1 MDHEN and CDR2 SYDVKM. V was pared by 3 bases and J by 7 bases, with 6 bases between. DNA of the CDR3: TGTGCCAGCAGTTTGTGGAGTGAAGCTTTCTTT. Its translation is CASSLWSEAFF.

V and J are TRBV6-4 and TRBJ2-3; TRBD2 might be the D (7 bases). V lost 6 bases and J lost 1, with 17 bases in between. Per germline, CDR1 MRHNA and CDR2 SNTAGT. The CDR3 covers 16 residues. CDR3: CASSALGGAGTDTQYF. CDR3 nucleotide sequence: TGTGCCAGCAGCGCTTTAGGGGGGGCTGGCACAGATACGCAGTATTTT.

CDR3 sequence: CASSSRTRTISTDTQYF. For the CDR3, the DNA is TGTGCCAGCAGCTCTCGCACCCGGACTATCTCCACAGATACGCAGTATTTT. The V call is TRBV6-2 or TRBV6-3, the J call TRBJ2-3; weak D call: TRBD2 (6 bases). This CDR3 has 17 residues. Per the germline V gene, CDR1 is MNHEY and CDR2 is SVGEGT. V gave up 6 bases and J gave up 2 bases, with 21 bases separating them.

The chain has TRBV7-2 and TRBJ1-6; 8 bases match TRBD1. After removal of 5 bases from V and 9 bases from J, the junction contained 12 bases not matched to a gene. The CDR3 has 16 amino acids. The V gene's germline CDR1 is SGHTA and CDR2 FQGNSA. CDR3 bases: TGTGCCAGCAGCACTAGCTTTCAGGGGGCTCGTTCACCCCTCCACTTT. Protein: CASSTSFQGARSPLHF.

The gene calls are TRBV19 and TRBJ2-3; 10 bases map to TRBD1. Per the germline V gene, CDR1 is LNHDA and CDR2 is SQIVND (reference sequence). The CDR3 contains 16 residues. V lost 5 bases and J lost 2; bases outside the gene matches: 7. For the CDR3, the DNA is TGTGCCAGTAGTGCTCGACAGGGGGCGTACACAGATACGCAGTATTTT. This sequence encodes CASSARQGAYTDTQYF. The complete variable domain, with remaining parts taken from reference TRBV19 and TRBJ2-3, reads DGGITQSPKYLFRKEGQNVTLSCEQNLNHDAMYWYRQDPGQGLRLIYYSQIVNDFQKGDIAEGYSVSREKKESFPLTVTSAQKNPTAFYLCASSARQGAYTDTQYFGPGTRLTVL.

This chain links TRBV6-1 with TRBJ2-2; D gene ambiguous. CDR1 and CDR2 from the germline V gene are MNHNS and SASEGT. CDR3 size: 15 residues. Trimming left V 1 base short and J 4 bases short, with 10 bases between. In DNA form, the CDR3 reads TGTGCCAGCAGTGAAGTTAACATCCCCACCGGGGAGCTGTTTTTT. Protein sequence: CASSEVNIPTGELFF.

This chain links TRBV30 with TRBJ2-3; D is undetermined. V was pared by 1 base and J by 4 bases, with 6 bases between. Per the germline V gene, CDR1 is GTSNPN and CDR2 is SVGIG (reference sequence). The CDR3 is made up of 12 amino acids. Here the CDR3 DNA reads TGTGCCTGGAGTGGACTGGCAGATACGCAGTATTTT. Its protein product is CAWSGLADTQYF.

The rearrangement uses TRBV28 and TRBJ1-5; 8 bases are a match to TRBD1. The CDR3 loop spans 15 amino acids. The V gene end was trimmed by 5 bases and the J gene end by 2 bases; junction bases not matched to a gene: 5. Germline V CDR1 and CDR2: MDHEN, SYDVKM. The CDR3 coding sequence is TGTGCCAGCAGTGACAGGGGCGGTGGCAATCAGCCCCAGCATTTT. Its protein product is CASSDRGGGNQPQHF. The full variable domain, with the rest looked up from reference TRBV28 and TRBJ1-5, is DVKVTQSSRYLVKRTGEKVFLECVQDMDHENMFWYRQDPGLGLRLIYFSYDVKMKEKGDIPEGYSVSREKKERFSLILESASTNQTSMYLCASSDRGGGNQPQHFGDGTRLSIL.

The chain joins TRBV19 to TRBJ1-5; 9 bases are a match to TRBD1. The CDR3 runs to 14 residues. Germline assignment: CDR1 LNHDA and CDR2 SQIVND (reference sequence). The trim removed 10 bases at V and 7 bases at J, leaving 11 bases unmatched. Here the CDR3 DNA reads TGTGCCACTACGGGACAGGGAGTCAGCCAGCCCCAGCATTTT. This sequence encodes CATTGQGVSQPQHF.

The CDR3 region has the DNA TGTGCCAGCAGTCGGGACAGCGAAGCTTTCTTT. Translated: CASSRDSEAFF. The chain carries TRBV28 and TRBJ1-1; TRBD1 matches at 7 bases. Per germline, CDR1 MDHEN and CDR2 SYDVKM. V trimming: 5 bases; J trimming: 8 bases; junction bases outside the gene matches: 2. The CDR3 is made up of 11 amino acids.

The chain couples TRBV6-5 to TRBJ2-2; a weak D match, TRBD1 (6 bases). The V end lost 5 bases, the J end lost 0 bases, and 10 bases lay between the germline ends. The CDR3 is 15 residues long. Germline CDR1 MNHEY, CDR2 SVGAGI. The CDR3 region is CASSRTVSNTGELFF. The CDR3 nucleotides are TGTGCCAGCAGTCGGACAGTCTCGAACACCGGGGAGCTGTTTTTT.